Below, one TCR beta chain is given with its context. This entry is derived from a study of technical replicates of blood from a few donors. Libraries were prepared by immunoSEQ multiplex PCR; TCRdb keeps only in-frame clonotypes and omits some of them. Altogether tens of thousands of clones are present, 80% to 90% being singletons, with the ten largest covering around 5.5%. This CDR3 region has 17 residues. Germline V gene sequence: CDR1 SGHRS, CDR2 YFSETQ. The V gene end was trimmed by 5 bases and the J gene end by 0 bases; junction bases not matched to a gene: 5. The gene calls are TRBV5-1 and TRBJ2-1; 13 positions agree with TRBD2. The TCR originated in a human donor in good health. Some clones in this sample may be carry-over from other donors' samples. Specimen: PBMCs. In nucleotides, the CDR3 is TGCGCCAGCAGATTGACTAGCGGGGGGACCTCCTACAATGAGCAGTTCTTC. This sequence encodes CASRLTSGGTSYNEQFF.